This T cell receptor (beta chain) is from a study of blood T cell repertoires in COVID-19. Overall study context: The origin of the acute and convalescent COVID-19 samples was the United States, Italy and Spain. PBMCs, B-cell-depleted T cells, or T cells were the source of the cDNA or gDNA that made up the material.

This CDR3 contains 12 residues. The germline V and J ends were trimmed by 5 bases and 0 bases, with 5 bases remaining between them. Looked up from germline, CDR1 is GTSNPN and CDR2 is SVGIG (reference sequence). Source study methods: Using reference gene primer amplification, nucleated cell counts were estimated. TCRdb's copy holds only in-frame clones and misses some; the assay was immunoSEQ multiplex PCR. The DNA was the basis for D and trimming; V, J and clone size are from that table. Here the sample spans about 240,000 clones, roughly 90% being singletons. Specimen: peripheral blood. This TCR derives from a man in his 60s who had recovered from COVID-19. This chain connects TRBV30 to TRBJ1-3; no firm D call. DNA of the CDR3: TGTGCCTGGGAGTACTCTGGAAACACCATATATTTT. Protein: CAWEYSGNTIYF.